This TCR beta chain derives from a study of T cell repertoires in cytomegalovirus infection (dated 2019 in TCRdb). For the wider study: Recently identified HLA-C-restricted CMV epitopes, whose presentation resists viral immunomodulation, were targeted by peptide stimulations together with well-studied HLA-B-restricted epitopes. Donor HLA type was relevant to the analysis, because carriage of CMV infection together with the matching HLA type was indicated by public TCR beta signatures. Study-wide findings and limitations: In both this cohort and an independent approximately 370-donor cohort, the cumulative frequency of public TCR beta family members distinguished carriers of CMV infection plus the relevant HLA type. The ex vivo response was dominated by HLA-C-restricted CMV-specific TCR beta clonotypes, which also provided the single most frequent clonotype in two of eight donors.

Sample treatment or condition, as interpreted from the label and publication: in vitro stimulation with specific CMV peptide epitopes to enrich CMV-specific T cells. About this clonotype itself: Its target antigen remains unknown. No much larger clone exists at a distance of one base, and base qualities are not known.

From the cysteine through the phenylalanine, the CDR3 covers 12 amino acids. Kept here is only the CDR3 DNA, which spans 36 bases and is read in frame from base 1. V was cut back by 0 bases and J by 9 bases, leaving a gap of 3 bases between them. Based on the germline V gene (reference sequence), the CDR1 and CDR2 sequences are LNHNV and YYDKDF. The sequencing machine was an Illumina HiSeq 1500. TCRdb reprocessing: public reads trimmed at Q25 with fastp, clones called with MiXCR, in-frame beta chains kept. Rows are unified per CDR3 protein, each entry keeping the most common DNA and genes. The sample table records 600,000 to 700,000 distinct CDR3 sequences; about 30% of these occur just once. The top ten clones comprise 18% of the sample.

The sequenced sample was cultured PBMCs, obtained from culture after CMV antigen stimulation. Recombination joined TRBV15 with TRBJ1-6; the D gene is not confidently resolved. The sequence derives from a human donor in good health (CMV status not recorded). Some clones in this sample may be carry-over from other donors' samples. Read as DNA, the sequence is TGTGCCACCAGCAGAGATTTTTCACCCCTCCACTTT. This codes for CATSRDFSPLHF.